The next 17 T cell receptor beta chains were all read from a single sample in a study of blood T cell repertoires in COVID-19. TCRdb's copy holds only in-frame clones and misses some; the assay was immunoSEQ multiplex PCR. The repertoire holds 150,000 to 160,000 clones, with 80% to 90% as singletons. Input material: peripheral blood. The receptors derive from a woman aged 40 to 55 with acute or convalescent COVID-19.

The chain carries TRBV5-6 and TRBJ2-2, with 8 bases that match TRBD2. Germline lookup yields CDR1 SGHDT and CDR2 YYEEEE. This CDR3 is built from 14 residues. V was clipped by 4 bases and J by 4 bases; unmatched bases: 3. CDR3 bases: TGTGCCAGCAGCGGGGCGGGGGGCACCGGGGAGCTGTTTTTT. Amino acids: CASSGAGGTGELFF.

The chain carries TRBV7-8 and TRBJ2-4; TRBD2 matches 7 bases. The ends lost 0 bases at V and 9 bases at J; junction bases unmatched: 8. The CDR3 length is 15 residues. Germline V CDR1 and CDR2: SGHVS, FQNEAQ. CDR3 coding DNA: TGTGCCAGCAGCTTAGCGTCGCCGGGGGGAAGCATTCAGTACTTC. Translated, it gives CASSLASPGGSIQYF.

The V call is TRBV29-1, the J call TRBJ1-3; D remains ambiguous. Germline CDR1 is SQVTM and CDR2 is ANQGSEA. Between the trimmed V and J ends, which lost 2 bases and 0 bases, there was a span of 5 bases. CDR3 length: 13 amino acids. The CDR3 region is CSVETFSGNTIYF. DNA of the CDR3: TGCAGCGTTGAAACATTCTCTGGAAACACCATATATTTT.

This clone was seen a single time. The J gene is TRBJ2-1, the V gene TRBV9; tentative D call: TRBD2 (6 bases). Per germline, CDR1 SGDLS and CDR2 YYNGEE. V lost 4 bases, J lost 3 bases, and 14 bases lay in between. The length of the CDR3 is 15 residues. In DNA form, the CDR3 reads TGTGCCAGCAGCCCCGATAGCGGTTACTACAATGAGCAGTTCTTC. Protein product: CASSPDSGYYNEQFF. The full variable domain, in which reference TRBV9 and TRBJ2-1 provide the parts outside the CDR3, is DSGVTQTPKHLITATGQRVTLRCSPRSGDLSVYWYQQSLDQGLQFLIQYYNGEERAKGNILERFSAQQFPDLHSELNLSSLELGDSALYFCASSPDSGYYNEQFFGPGTRLTVL.

V and J are TRBV4-1 and TRBJ2-2; a possible D gene is TRBD2 (6 bases). This CDR3 is 13 amino acids long. CDR1 is MGHRA, CDR2 YSYEKL, per germline. The V gene lost 4 bases and the J gene lost 7 bases, with 10 bases spanning the gap. The CDR3 DNA sequence: TGCGCCAGCAGCCCCCCGGGGGACGGGGAGCTGTTTTTT. It yields the protein CASSPPGDGELFF.

The rearrangement uses TRBV29-1 and TRBJ2-2; D remains ambiguous. The CDR3 loop spans 19 amino acids. The V gene lost 0 bases and the J gene lost 0 bases, with 20 bases spanning the gap. The germline V gene encodes CDR1 SQVTM and CDR2 ANQGSEA. Written as DNA, the CDR3 is TGCAGCGTTGAAGATCGGTCGAAATTTTCCATTGCGAACACCGGGGAGCTGTTTTTT. Its protein is CSVEDRSKFSIANTGELFF.

CDR3 DNA sequence: TGTGCCAGTAGTCCGGAGGGGGCCGGAAACACCATATATTTT. Encoded protein: CASSPEGAGNTIYF. V gene TRBV19 combines with J gene TRBJ1-3, with 7 bases matching TRBD1. This CDR3 is built from 14 residues. The germline gives CDR1 LNHDA, CDR2 SQIVND (reference sequence). V lost 5 bases and J lost 4; bases outside the gene matches: 5.

Comments on this clone: The junction and the germline gene differ at one end; a read error may be behind it. This chain uses TRBV11-2 with TRBJ2-5, with 10 nucleotides matching TRBD2. Germline loops: CDR1 SGHAT, CDR2 FQNNGV. CDR3 length: 16 residues. The CDR3 DNA reads TGTGCCAGCAGCTTAGTTTGGACTAGCGGAAGAGAGGCCCAGTACTTC. This gives the protein CASSLVWTSGREAQYF.

This rearrangement joins TRBV7-8 to TRBJ2-3; possibly TRBD2 for D (6 bases). V dropped 4 bases and J dropped 0 bases, with 11 bases sitting between them. The germline V gene encodes CDR1 SGHVS and CDR2 FQNEAQ. The CDR3 extends over 15 amino acids. The CDR3 reads CASSSFGGSTDTQYF. The CDR3 region has the DNA TGTGCCAGCAGCTCTTTCGGGGGAAGCACAGATACGCAGTATTTT. Full variable domain (missing parts from reference TRBV7-8 and TRBJ2-3): GAGVSQSPRYKVAKRGQDVALRCDPISGHVSLFWYQQALGQGPEFLTYFQNEAQLDKSGLPSDRFFAERPEGSVSTLKIQRTQQEDSAVYLCASSSFGGSTDTQYFGPGTRLTVL.

The gene calls are TRBV15 and TRBJ2-3, with TRBD2 matching 8 bases. This CDR3 spans 15 amino acids. Per germline, CDR1 LNHNV and CDR2 YYDKDF (reference sequence). Trimming cost V 0 bases and J 8 bases; bases outside gene matches: 7. The CDR3 loop reads CATSRDLPRGGTQYF. CDR3 nucleotides: TGTGCCACCAGCAGAGATCTTCCCCGGGGGGGTACGCAGTATTTT.

V gene TRBV19 combines with J gene TRBJ2-7, with D perhaps TRBD2 (6 bases). CDR3 size: 14 residues. From germline, CDR1 is LNHDA and CDR2 SQIVND (reference sequence). V lost 4 bases and J 2 bases, leaving 12 bases between the germline ends. For the CDR3, the DNA is TGTGCCAGTAGTACCGGGGGTCGAACCTACGAGCAGTACTTC. It yields the protein CASSTGGRTYEQYF.

Only one count was recorded for this clone. The chain joins TRBV27 to TRBJ1-6, with D possibly matching TRBD1 (6 bases). Germline values: CDR1 MNHEY, CDR2 SMNVEV (reference sequence). Trimming removed 6 bases from V and 8 bases from J, with 17 bases in between. This CDR3 contains 15 residues. CDR3 amino acids: CASRQSRGWDSPLHF. CDR3 coding DNA: TGTGCCAGCAGACAATCCAGGGGTTGGGATTCACCCCTCCACTTT.

The chain combines TRBV30 with TRBJ1-4; D not certain. V lost 3 bases to trimming and J lost 8 bases, with 13 bases between them. The CDR3 runs to 13 residues. Germline V gene data show CDR1 as GTSNPN and CDR2 as SVGIG (reference sequence). This CDR3 is CAWSRQGQEKLFF. The CDR3 nucleotides read TGTGCCTGGAGCAGACAAGGTCAGGAAAAACTGTTTTTT.

The rearrangement uses TRBV5-1 and TRBJ1-2, with D tentatively TRBD1 (5 bases). The CDR3 is 14 amino acids. Germline V lookup: CDR1 SGHRS, CDR2 YFSETQ. The V and J ends lost 2 bases and 3 bases respectively, with 11 bases between them. CDR3 amino acids: CASSFYRLDYGYTF. The CDR3 coding sequence is TGCGCCAGCAGCTTTTACAGGCTAGACTATGGCTACACCTTC. The entire variable domain, with the rest obtained from reference TRBV5-1 and TRBJ1-2, is as follows: KAGVTQTPRYLIKTRGQQVTLSCSPISGHRSVSWYQQTPGQGLQFLFEYFSETQRNKGNFPGRFSGRQFSNSRSEMNVSTLELGDSALYLCASSFYRLDYGYTFGSGTRLTVV.

This rearrangement joins TRBV27 to TRBJ2-5; weak D call: TRBD1 (6 bases). V was cut by 4 bases and J by 7 bases, with 13 bases left in between. The germline CDR1 and CDR2 sequences are MNHEY and SMNVEV (reference sequence). The CDR3 contains 13 residues. CDR3 loop: CASSYREDSTQYF. The DNA of the CDR3 is TGTGCCAGCAGTTACAGGGAAGACTCGACCCAGTACTTC.

J is TRBJ2-5 and V is TRBV10-1, with D unresolved. Trimming pared 8 bases from V and 5 bases from J, leaving 12 bases between. The germline CDR1 and CDR2 sequences are WNHNN and SYGVQD (reference sequence). CDR3 length equals 12 residues. CDR3 amino acids: CASGWPPETQYF. The CDR3 DNA reads as TGCGCCAGCGGTTGGCCCCCGGAGACCCAGTACTTC.

The chain has TRBV18 and TRBJ2-3, with D uncertain. The germline V and J ends were trimmed by 0 bases and 2 bases, with 6 bases remaining between them. Looked up from germline, CDR1 is KGHSH and CDR2 is LQKENI. The CDR3 loop spans 14 amino acids. The CDR3 is CASSPPLPTDTQYF. The CDR3 coding sequence is TGTGCCAGCTCACCACCCCTACCCACAGATACGCAGTATTTT.